These 23 T cell receptor beta chains were all obtained from the same sample, sequenced in a study of blood T cells in healthy people across ages. Together with a sample-barcoded 5' primer, a J-beta primer mix was included in a second PCR lasting about 7 to 12 cycles. TCRdb analysed the 5' RACE reads with MiXCR anew, one entry per CDR3 protein. The data contain some 700,000 distinct CDR3 sequences, over 20% of them singletons. The sequenced sample consisted of blood. These receptors came from an older man in good health.

The chain employs TRBV5-6 and TRBJ2-5, with D unresolved. Between the trimmed V and J ends, which lost 0 bases and 0 bases, there was a span of 9 bases. The germline gives CDR1 SGHDT, CDR2 YYEEEE. This CDR3 has 15 amino acids. The CDR3: CASSLGPPNQETQYF. The CDR3 nucleotides are TGTGCCAGCAGCTTGGGTCCACCGAACCAAGAGACCCAGTACTTC.

In this sample, this clonotype turned up a few times. The V call is TRBV5-6, the J call TRBJ2-7; D call uncertain. Trimming took 0 bases from V and 3 from J, leaving 4 bases between them. The germline V gene has CDR1 SGHDT and CDR2 YYEEEE. This CDR3 is 12 amino acids long. The CDR3 loop is CASSLGLYEQYV. Written as DNA, the CDR3 is TGTGCCAGCAGCTTGGGGCTCTACGAGCAGTACGTC.

The chain uses TRBV18 and TRBJ2-6; weak D call: TRBD1 (6 bases). V was pared by 3 bases and J by 0 bases, with 12 bases between. Germline values: CDR1 KGHSH, CDR2 LQKENI. CDR3 length: 17 residues. CDR3 in amino acids: CASSPGQVASGANVLTF. The CDR3 DNA follows: TGTGCCAGCTCACCGGGACAAGTCGCCTCTGGGGCCAACGTCCTGACTTTC.

This clonotype has more than one count but fewer than ten. The rearrangement uses TRBV5-1 and TRBJ2-3; 9 bases are shared with TRBD2. J lost 2 bases, V lost 3 bases, and 10 bases had no gene match. Germline V gene sequence: CDR1 SGHRS, CDR2 YFSETQ. This CDR3 has 17 residues. DNA for the CDR3: TGCGCCAGCAGCTCGGGGCCAGCGGGAGGCCCCACAGATACGCAGTATTTT. As protein: CASSSGPAGGPTDTQYF.

The chain combines TRBV7-2 with TRBJ2-1; D ambiguous. Germline loops: CDR1 SGHTA, CDR2 FQGNSA. CDR3 length: 12 residues. The germline V and J ends were trimmed by 0 bases and 12 bases, with 9 bases remaining between them. In DNA form, the CDR3 reads TGTGCCAGCAGCTTAGCGTTCTTGGGGCAGTTCTTC. This sequence encodes CASSLAFLGQFF.

The chain has TRBV20-1 and TRBJ2-5; either TRBD1 or TRBD2 may supply D (6 bases each). From germline, CDR1 is DFQATT and CDR2 SNEGSKA (reference sequence). Trimming pared 0 bases from V and 1 base from J, leaving 12 bases between. This CDR3 contains 15 residues. The CDR3: CSAREPRGPQETQYF. CDR3 DNA: TGCAGTGCTAGAGAGCCCCGGGGGCCCCAAGAGACCCAGTACTTC.

Ten or more counts support this clonotype. The chain uses TRBV4-3 and TRBJ2-1; D uncertain. V lost 0 bases, J lost 2 bases, and 11 bases lay in between. Per the germline V gene, CDR1 is LGHNA and CDR2 is YSLEER. The CDR3 is 16 residues long. CDR3 protein: CASSQEVRGTYNEQFF. In DNA form, the CDR3 reads TGCGCCAGCAGCCAAGAGGTACGAGGCACCTACAATGAGCAGTTCTTC.

V is TRBV20-1 and J is TRBJ2-2, with 9 bases lining up with TRBD1. CDR3 size: 14 residues. Germline CDR1 reads DFQATT; CDR2 reads SNEGSKA (reference sequence). V was clipped by 5 bases and J by 6 bases; unmatched bases: 7. The CDR3 is CSALGTGTSGELFF. CDR3 bases: TGCAGTGCTCTTGGGACAGGGACGTCCGGGGAGCTGTTTTTT.

The chain has TRBV24-1 and TRBJ2-7, with D tentatively TRBD1 or TRBD2 (6 bases each). The J call is doubtful: the DNA matches TRBJ2-1 better. The CDR3 consists of 15 residues. CDR1 KGHDR and CDR2 SFDVKD come from the germline V gene. CDR3: CATSDERRGDDEQFF. The CDR3 DNA follows: TGTGCCACCAGTGATGAGCGGAGGGGGGACGATGAGCAGTTCTTC.

This clonotype was counted only a few times. The CDR3 region is CSAQRDLANEKLFF. The CDR3 coding sequence is TGCAGTGCTCAAAGGGACCTGGCTAATGAAAAACTGTTTTTT. The chain uses TRBV20-1 and TRBJ1-4; TRBD1 is a possible D gene (5 bases). This CDR3 has 14 residues. V was clipped by 5 bases and J by 3 bases, with 13 bases between them. CDR1 and CDR2 from the germline V gene are DFQATT and SNEGSKA (reference sequence).

Many counts were recorded for this clonotype. The chain joins TRBV29-1 to TRBJ1-1, with 7 bases fitting TRBD1. The germline gives CDR1 SQVTM, CDR2 ANQGSEA. The CDR3 is 17 residues long. The ends lost 4 bases at V and 11 bases at J; junction bases unmatched: 25. The CDR3 DNA follows: TGCAGCGTTGTCTGGACAACTCGCACAGGGGCCCCGATTCGGGCTTTCTTT. Protein sequence: CSVVWTTRTGAPIRAFF. The full variable domain, rest sourced from reference TRBV29-1 and TRBJ1-1, is SAVISQKPSRDICQRGTSLTIQCQVDSQVTMMFWYRQQPGQSLTLIATANQGSEATYESGFVIDKFPISRPNLTFSTLTVSNMSPEDSSIYLCSVVWTTRTGAPIRAFFGQGTRLTVV.

The CDR3 bases are TGCGCCAGCAGCTTGCAGGGGGCGTTCTACGAGCAGTACTTC. Translating gives CASSLQGAFYEQYF. The gene calls are TRBV5-1 and TRBJ2-5; 8 bases match TRBD1. The end of the DNA fits TRBJ2-7 better, so the J call may be wrong. This CDR3 region has 14 residues. Germline V CDR1 and CDR2: SGHRS, YFSETQ.

This clonotype was seen more than once but under ten times. The junction departs from the called germline gene at one end, perhaps through a read error. V and J are TRBV29-1 and TRBJ1-2; TRBD1 agrees at 9 bases. CDR1 SQVTM and CDR2 ANQGSEA come from the germline V gene. The CDR3 consists of 15 residues. In nucleotides, the CDR3 is TGCAGCGTTGAAGAAAGCGGGACAGGGCAATTTGGCAACACCTTC. It yields the protein CSVEESGTGQFGNTF.

Concerning this clonotype itself: One base away lies a much larger clone, so this may be a sequencing read error. The J gene is TRBJ1-5, the V gene TRBV6-1; D might be TRBD1 (6 bases). The J call may be incorrect, as the DNA end agrees better with TRBJ2-3. Per germline, CDR1 MNHNS and CDR2 SASEGT. This CDR3 is 16 amino acids long. CDR3 protein: CASSESERGFRQPQYF. Written as DNA, the CDR3 is TGTGCCAGCAGTGAGAGCGAGAGGGGGTTCCGTCAGCCCCAGTATTTT.

This clonotype was counted between two and nine times. The chain has TRBV12-3 or TRBV12-4 and TRBJ2-3, with 12 bases lining up with TRBD2. Trimming at V came to 6 bases and at J to 4 bases, leaving 8 bases not matched to a gene. The CDR3 runs 16 residues. CDR3 sequence (DNA): TGTGCCAGCAGACTTAGACTAGCGGGGGTGCCAGATACGCAGTATTTT. Its protein product is CASRLRLAGVPDTQYF.

CDR3 protein: CASSYGVQDGYYGYTF. In DNA form, the CDR3 reads TGTGCCAGCAGTTACGGCGTCCAGGATGGATACTATGGCTACACCTTC. The chain links TRBV6-5 to TRBJ1-2; D is unclear. This CDR3 is 16 amino acids long. In germline, CDR1 is MNHEY, CDR2 SVGAGI. The V end lost 2 bases, the J end lost 3 bases, and 16 bases lay between the germline ends.

The V call is TRBV4-2, the J call TRBJ1-6; D remains ambiguous. The CDR3 runs to 15 residues. Per germline, CDR1 LGHNA and CDR2 YNFKEQ. The germline V and J ends were trimmed by 1 base and 7 bases, with 11 bases remaining between them. Here the CDR3 reads CASSQGSSWNSPLHF. The CDR3 bases are TGTGCCAGCAGCCAAGGAAGCTCGTGGAATTCACCCCTCCACTTT.

This clonotype was recorded a few times. The chain employs TRBV3-1 and TRBJ1-1; D gene ambiguous. This CDR3 is 15 amino acids long. V lost 3 bases to trimming and J lost 5 bases, with 16 bases between them. Germline V CDR1 and CDR2: LGHDT, YNNKEL (reference sequence). CDR3 nucleotides: TGTGCCAGCAGCCAGGCCCCCGGGGTGAGGACTGAAGCTTTCTTT. Translating it yields CASSQAPGVRTEAFF.

This clonotype has only a few counts. The chain is built from TRBV28 and TRBJ2-1; D not resolved. The closer fit of TRBJ2-7 to the DNA end suggests the J call may be wrong. Germline V gene lookup returns CDR1 MDHEN and CDR2 SYDVKM. This CDR3 has 13 amino acids. CDR3 bases: TGTGCCAGCAACCAGCCCGGACGCGGCGAGCAGTACGTC. Translated, it gives CASNQPGRGEQYV.

The chain employs TRBV20-1 and TRBJ1-5; unclear D gene. The CDR3 covers 12 residues. CDR1 and CDR2 from the germline V gene are DFQATT and SNEGSKA (reference sequence). The V end was cut by 3 bases, the J end by 6 bases, with 9 bases between. In DNA form, the CDR3 reads TGCAGTGCTAGTTCGGTAACTCAGCCCCAGCATTTT. This translates into CSASSVTQPQHF.

The chain combines TRBV7-2 with TRBJ2-5; 9 nucleotides align to TRBD1. Judging by the DNA end, TRBJ2-1 fits better; the J call may be wrong. CDR1 SGHTA and CDR2 FQGNSA come from the germline V gene. The CDR3 length is 19 residues. The CDR3 DNA follows: TGTGCCAGCAGTCAGAGTAGGAGGGGGAGTCGGGACAGGGATATTTGGCAGTTCTTC. It specifies CASSQSRRGSRDRDIWQFF.

Note on this clonotype: One junction end does not reproduce the germline sequence, and a read error may be involved. The chain uses TRBV20-1 and TRBJ2-7; tentative D call: TRBD2 (5 bases). CDR3 size: 12 residues. Per germline, CDR1 DFQATT and CDR2 SNEGSKA (reference sequence). The CDR3 DNA sequence: TGCAGTGCTAGACCCCCGGGGTACGAGCAGTATTTC. This gives the protein CSARPPGYEQYF.

The chain combines TRBV18 with TRBJ2-1; D gene unclear. From germline, CDR1 is KGHSH and CDR2 LQKENI. V lost 3 bases to trimming and J lost 6 bases, with 15 bases between them. The CDR3 has 15 amino acids. CDR3 DNA sequence: TGTGCCAGCTCACCTAGGCCTTACGGGCCCAATGAGCAGTTCTTC. It is translated as CASSPRPYGPNEQFF.